The 21 T cell receptor beta chains listed next were all sequenced from one sample in a study of blood T cell repertoires in COVID-19 (dated by TCRdb to the early 2020s). The method behind the library was the immunoSEQ multiplex PCR assay. TCRdb stores this immuneACCESS table with in-frame sequences only. Part of the clones is absent; in the studies checked, under half of the shortfall reflects unresolved V genes, and no reason is known for the rest. The sample profile shows about 180,000 clones; about 90% of them were found once. The ten largest clones represent roughly 1.2% of the sample. Sequencing input: PBMCs or T cells enriched from blood (not recorded which). These receptors all come from a human donor with acute COVID-19. The donor label of this sample is uncertain.

The J gene is TRBJ1-2, the V gene TRBV7-9, with TRBD1 identical over 10 bases. Germline loops: CDR1 SEHNR, CDR2 FQNEAQ (reference sequence). The CDR3 runs 15 residues. With V trimmed by 5 bases and J by 5 bases, 8 bases remained unmatched. CDR3: CASSLRQGALYGYTF. The CDR3 DNA is TGTGCCAGCAGCCTAAGACAGGGGGCCCTGTATGGCTACACCTTC.

The table lists this clone with a count of one. The gene calls are TRBV5-4 and TRBJ1-1, with 7 bases matching TRBD1. The V gene's germline CDR1 is SGHNT and CDR2 YYREEE (reference sequence). The length of the CDR3 is 15 residues. Trimming took 4 bases from V and 1 from J; bases not matched to a gene: 7. CDR3 nucleotides: TGTGCCAGCAGCCGACAGGGCGGGAAGAACACTGAAGCTTTCTTT. Amino acid sequence: CASSRQGGKNTEAFF.

The J gene is TRBJ1-6, the V gene TRBV5-6, with 10 bases lining up with TRBD1. The CDR3 is 18 amino acids. Germline trimming cut 4 bases from V and 0 bases from J; bases unmatched to any gene: 7. Germline assignment: CDR1 SGHDT and CDR2 YYEEEE. CDR3 loop: CASSLTGQGLSYNSPLHF. As DNA, the CDR3 is TGTGCCAGCAGCCTTACGGGACAGGGGCTCTCCTATAATTCACCCCTCCACTTT. Complete variable domain (other parts from reference TRBV5-6 and TRBJ1-6): DAGVTQSPTHLIKTRGQQVTLRCSPKSGHDTVSWYQQALGQGPQFIFQYYEEEERQRGNFPDRFSGHQFPNYSSELNVNALLLGDSALYLCASSLTGQGLSYNSPLHFGNGTRLTVT.

The CDR3 nucleotides are TGTGCCAGCAGCTTATTATTTGGGACAGGGTACAATGAGCAGTTCTTC. This encodes CASSLLFGTGYNEQFF. The chain links TRBV7-9 to TRBJ2-1; 9 bases match TRBD1. The CDR3 is made up of 16 amino acids. Germline CDR1 is SEHNR and CDR2 is FQNEAQ (reference sequence). Losses at the gene ends were 2 bases for V and 4 bases for J; bases not matched to a gene: 6. Supplemented by reference TRBV7-9 and TRBJ2-1, the full variable domain reads DTGVSQNPRHKITKRGQNVTFRCDPISEHNRLYWYRQTLGQGPEFLTYFQNEAQLEKSRLLSDRFSAERPKGSFSTLEIQRTEQGDSAMYLCASSLLFGTGYNEQFFGPGTRLTVL.

The chain has TRBV7-9 and TRBJ2-3; D unresolved. V was clipped by 0 bases and J by 1 base, with 8 bases between them. This CDR3 comprises 15 residues. Germline V gene sequence: CDR1 SEHNR, CDR2 FQNEAQ (reference sequence). CDR3 DNA: TGTGCCAGCAGCTTAGCGGGCTCAGGCACAGATACGCAGTATTTT. Amino acid sequence: CASSLAGSGTDTQYF.

The genes are TRBV7-8 and TRBJ2-7; TRBD1 matches at 11 bases. CDR1 and CDR2 from the germline V gene are SGHVS and FQNEAQ. There are 14 residues in the CDR3. V dropped 4 bases and J dropped 8; count of bases not matched to a gene: 7. The CDR3 coding sequence is TGTGCCAGCAGCTCGGACAGGGGGCTCTTGCAGCAGTACTTC. This translates into CASSSDRGLLQQYF.

The rearrangement uses TRBV19 and TRBJ2-7, with TRBD1 identical over 7 bases. After removal of 3 bases from V and 4 bases from J, the junction contained 9 bases not matched to a gene. There are 15 residues in the CDR3. CDR1 and CDR2 from the germline V gene are LNHDA and SQIVND (reference sequence). The CDR3 here is CASSIGTASRYEQYF. DNA for the CDR3: TGTGCCAGTAGTATTGGGACAGCCTCCCGGTACGAGCAGTACTTC.

The chain couples TRBV2 to TRBJ1-4, with TRBD1 matching 7 bases. V lost 4 bases and J lost 8; bases outside the gene matches: 10. The CDR3 spans 15 residues. Germline V CDR1 and CDR2: SNHLY, FYNNEI. CDR3 nucleotides: TGTGCCAGCAGTGCAACACAGGGGCGAAAGGAAAAACTGTTTTTT. Residues: CASSATQGRKEKLFF.

V gene TRBV4-3 combines with J gene TRBJ1-1; possible D gene TRBD1, 5 bases. Germline CDR1 is LGHNA and CDR2 is YSLEER. The length of the CDR3 is 15 residues. The ends were cut back, 0 bases at V and 7 bases at J, with 15 bases in the middle. For the CDR3, the DNA is TGCGCCAGCAGCCAAGATTGGCGACAGTCAGGTGAAGCTTTCTTT. This gives the protein CASSQDWRQSGEAFF.

This clone appeared once. This sequence joins TRBV11-3 and TRBJ1-1, with TRBD1 identical over 7 bases. The V and J ends lost 5 bases and 5 bases, in that order; junction bases with no gene match: 5. CDR3 length equals 13 residues. The germline CDR1 and CDR2 sequences are SGHNT and YENEEA. CDR3 sequence (DNA): TGTGCCAGCAGCGTGCACAGGGGAACTGAAGCTTTCTTT. Its protein is CASSVHRGTEAFF.

V and J are TRBV5-5 and TRBJ2-1, with 7 bases aligning to TRBD1. The CDR3 loop spans 15 amino acids. Germline V gene sequence: CDR1 SGHKS, CDR2 YYEKEE (reference sequence). The J segment lost 0 bases and the V segment lost 4 bases, leaving 4 bases of the junction unmatched. The CDR3 reads CASSQDRTSYNEQFF. Written as DNA, the CDR3 is TGTGCCAGCAGCCAGGACAGGACCTCCTACAATGAGCAGTTCTTC.

The rearrangement joins TRBV21-1 to TRBJ2-3; the table's D gene call, TRBD2, was not cross checked with the DNA. TRBV21-1 is shown as a pseudogene. This CDR3 comprises 15 residues. CDR3 bases: TGTGCCAGCAGCATCCCCACCACGGGCACAGATACGCAGTATTTT. This sequence encodes CASSIPTTGTDTQYF.

This chain joins TRBV7-8 and TRBJ1-2, with D possibly TRBD1 on 6 matching bases. CDR3 length equals 14 residues. V was clipped by 8 bases and J by 4 bases, with 17 bases between them. The germline CDR1 and CDR2 sequences are SGHVS and FQNEAQ. The CDR3 DNA sequence: TGTGCCAGCGGAAGCATCGGACAGTTCTATGGCTACACCTTC. Translating it yields CASGSIGQFYGYTF.

The chain is built from TRBV11-2 and TRBJ2-7; maybe TRBD2 (6 bases). Germline V lookup: CDR1 SGHAT, CDR2 FQNNGV. V dropped 5 bases and J dropped 2 bases, with 19 bases sitting between them. The CDR3 has 16 amino acids. This chain's CDR3 is CASSPGWGLTAYEQYF. The CDR3 region has the DNA TGTGCCAGCAGCCCCGGTTGGGGACTTACAGCCTACGAGCAGTACTTC.

The chain combines TRBV4-3 with TRBJ1-1; D is perhaps TRBD1 (5 bases). This CDR3 has 16 amino acids. V was cut by 4 bases and J by 1 base, with 16 bases left in between. Per the germline V gene, CDR1 is LGHNA and CDR2 is YSLEER. The CDR3 is CASSPHKGATNTEAFF. The CDR3 DNA reads as TGCGCCAGCAGCCCGCATAAAGGGGCTACGAACACTGAAGCTTTCTTT.

The chain links TRBV9 to TRBJ1-2, with D perhaps matching TRBD1 (6 bases). Germline loops: CDR1 SGDLS, CDR2 YYNGEE. The CDR3 covers 13 residues. Trimming took off 4 bases at V and 8 bases at J, with 15 bases between the two ends. Here the CDR3 reads CASSLGGGWGYTF. Here the CDR3 DNA reads TGTGCCAGCAGCCTCGGGGGGGGCTGGGGCTACACCTTC.

The chain couples TRBV5-1 to TRBJ1-1; D is possibly TRBD1 (6 bases). Looked up from germline, CDR1 is SGHRS and CDR2 is YFSETQ. The CDR3 is 13 amino acids. V was trimmed by 4 bases and J by 8 bases, leaving 15 bases between them. This chain's CDR3 is CASSTGRAGEAFF. In DNA form, the CDR3 reads TGCGCCAGCAGCACAGGGAGGGCTGGGGAAGCTTTCTTT.

As regards this clone: Other DNA sequences in this sample translate to the same CDR3. The rearrangement uses TRBV18 and TRBJ1-2; 8 positions match TRBD1. J was trimmed by 4 bases and V by 6 bases; bases with no gene match: 7. The length of the CDR3 is 14 residues. Germline V lookup: CDR1 KGHSH, CDR2 LQKENI. CDR3 sequence: CASSPEDRAYGYTF. The CDR3, as DNA: TGTGCCAGCTCCCCAGAGGACAGGGCCTATGGCTACACCTTC.

J is TRBJ2-6 and V is TRBV5-4; 8 bases are a match to TRBD2. With V trimmed by 1 base and J by 3 bases, 6 bases remained unmatched. The CDR3 is made up of 17 amino acids. From germline, CDR1 is SGHNT and CDR2 YYREEE (reference sequence). CDR3 nucleotide sequence: TGTGCCAGCAGCTTGCTCGCGGGGGGCTTTGGGGCCAACGTCCTGACTTTC. Its protein product is CASSLLAGGFGANVLTF.

This chain connects TRBV7-2 to TRBJ2-1; possibly TRBD1 for D (6 bases). V lost 8 bases to trimming and J lost 7 bases, with 21 bases between them. This CDR3 contains 15 residues. Per the germline V gene, CDR1 is SGHTA and CDR2 is FQGNSA. This chain's CDR3 is CASSWGVGARNEQFF. The CDR3, as DNA: TGTGCCAGCTCCTGGGGAGTGGGGGCACGGAATGAGCAGTTCTTC.

This clone occurred once. V gene TRBV30 combines with J gene TRBJ1-1; 8 bases agree with TRBD1. Germline V gene sequence: CDR1 GTSNPN, CDR2 SVGIG (reference sequence). After removal of 3 bases from V and 3 bases from J, the junction contained 3 bases not matched to a gene. The CDR3 sequence is 13 residues long. In DNA, the CDR3 is TGTGCCTGGAGCGGACAGGGAGACACTGAAGCTTTCTTT. Translating it yields CAWSGQGDTEAFF. The full variable domain, its missing parts supplied by reference TRBV30 and TRBJ1-1, is SQTIHQWPATLVQPVGSPLSLECTVEGTSNPNLYWYRQAAGRGLQLLFYSVGIGQISSEVPQNLSASRPQDRQFILSSKKLLLSDSGFYLCAWSGQGDTEAFFGQGTRLTVV.